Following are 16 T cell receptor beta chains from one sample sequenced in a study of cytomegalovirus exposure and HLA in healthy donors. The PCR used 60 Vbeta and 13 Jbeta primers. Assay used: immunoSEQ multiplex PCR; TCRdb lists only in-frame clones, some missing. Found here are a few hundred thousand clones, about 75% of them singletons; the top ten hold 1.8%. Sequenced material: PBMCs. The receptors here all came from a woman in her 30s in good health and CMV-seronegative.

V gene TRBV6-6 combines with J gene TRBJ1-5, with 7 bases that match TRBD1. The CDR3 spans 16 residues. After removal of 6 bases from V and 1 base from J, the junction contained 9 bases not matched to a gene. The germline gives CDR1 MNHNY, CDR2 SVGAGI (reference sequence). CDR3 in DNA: TGTGCCAGCAGCCGAAGACAGGGCGCGAGCAATCAGCCCCAGCATTTT. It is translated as CASSRRQGASNQPQHF.

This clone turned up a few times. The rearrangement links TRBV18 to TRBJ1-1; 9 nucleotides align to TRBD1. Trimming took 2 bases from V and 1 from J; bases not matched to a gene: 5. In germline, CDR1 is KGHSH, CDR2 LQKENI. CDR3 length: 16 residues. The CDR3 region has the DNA TGTGCCAGCTCACCAGCACAGGGGGCTTGGAACACTGAAGCTTTCTTT. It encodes CASSPAQGAWNTEAFF.

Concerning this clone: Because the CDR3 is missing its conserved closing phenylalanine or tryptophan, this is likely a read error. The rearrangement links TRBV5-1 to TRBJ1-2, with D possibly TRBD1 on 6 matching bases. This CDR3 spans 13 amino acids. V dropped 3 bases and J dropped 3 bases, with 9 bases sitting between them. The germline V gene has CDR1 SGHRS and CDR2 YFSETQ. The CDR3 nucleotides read TGCGCCAGCAGCTCGGACAGCTACTATGGCTACACCCTC. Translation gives CASSSDSYYGYTL.

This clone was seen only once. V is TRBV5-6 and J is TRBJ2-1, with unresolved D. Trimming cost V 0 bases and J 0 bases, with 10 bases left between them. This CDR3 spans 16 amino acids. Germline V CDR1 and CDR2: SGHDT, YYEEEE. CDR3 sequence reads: CASSLAGKSSYNEQFF. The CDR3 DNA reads TGTGCCAGCAGCTTGGCCGGTAAGAGCTCCTACAATGAGCAGTTCTTC.

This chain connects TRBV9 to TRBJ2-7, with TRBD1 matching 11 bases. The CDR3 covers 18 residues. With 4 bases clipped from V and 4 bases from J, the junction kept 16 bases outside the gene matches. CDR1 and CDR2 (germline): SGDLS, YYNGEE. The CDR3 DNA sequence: TGTGCCAGCAGCCCCCAGGACAGGGGGCTTGAGGCTTCTTACGAGCAGTACTTC. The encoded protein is CASSPQDRGLEASYEQYF.

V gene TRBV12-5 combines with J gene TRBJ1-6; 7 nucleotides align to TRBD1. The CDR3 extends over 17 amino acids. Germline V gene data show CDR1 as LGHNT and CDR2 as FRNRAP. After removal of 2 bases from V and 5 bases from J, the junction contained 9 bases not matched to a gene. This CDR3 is CASGLRTGVGHNSPLHF. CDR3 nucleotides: TGTGCTAGTGGTTTGAGGACAGGAGTCGGGCATAATTCACCCCTCCACTTT. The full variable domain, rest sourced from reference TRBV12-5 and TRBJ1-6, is DARVTQTPRHKVTEMGQEVTMRCQPILGHNTVFWYRQTMMQGLELLAYFRNRAPLDDSGMPKDRFSAEMPDATLATLKIQPSEPRDSAVYFCASGLRTGVGHNSPLHFGNGTRLTVT.

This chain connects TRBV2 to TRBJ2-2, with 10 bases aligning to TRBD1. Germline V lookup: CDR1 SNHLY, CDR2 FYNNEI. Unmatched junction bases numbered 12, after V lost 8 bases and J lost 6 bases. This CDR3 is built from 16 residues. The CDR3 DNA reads TGTGCCAGCGGCGCCCGGCGTGGACAGGGGGCCGGGGAGCTGTTTTTT. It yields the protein CASGARRGQGAGELFF.

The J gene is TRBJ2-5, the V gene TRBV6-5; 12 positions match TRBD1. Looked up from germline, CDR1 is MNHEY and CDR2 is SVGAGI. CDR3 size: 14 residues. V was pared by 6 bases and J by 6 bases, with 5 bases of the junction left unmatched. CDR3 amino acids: CASRGTGGVKTQYF. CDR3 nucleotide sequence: TGTGCCAGCAGGGGGACAGGGGGCGTGAAGACCCAGTACTTC.

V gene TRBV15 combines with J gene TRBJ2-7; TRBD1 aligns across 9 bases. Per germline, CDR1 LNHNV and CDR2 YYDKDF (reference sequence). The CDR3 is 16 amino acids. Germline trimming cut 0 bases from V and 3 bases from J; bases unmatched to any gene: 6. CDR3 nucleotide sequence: TGTGCCACCAGCAGAGAGGGACAGGGTCCCCGCTACGAGCAGTACTTC. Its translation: CATSREGQGPRYEQYF.

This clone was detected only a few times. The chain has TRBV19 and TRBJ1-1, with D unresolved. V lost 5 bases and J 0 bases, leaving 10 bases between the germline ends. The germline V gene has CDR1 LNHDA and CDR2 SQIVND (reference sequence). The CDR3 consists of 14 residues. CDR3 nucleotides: TGTGCCAGTAGTCCTACAGTTATGAACACTGAAGCTTTCTTT. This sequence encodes CASSPTVMNTEAFF.

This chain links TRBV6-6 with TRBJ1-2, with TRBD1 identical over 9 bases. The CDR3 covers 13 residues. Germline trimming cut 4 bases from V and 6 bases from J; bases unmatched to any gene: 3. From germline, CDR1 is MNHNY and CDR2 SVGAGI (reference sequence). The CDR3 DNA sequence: TGTGCCAGCAGTTGGGGACAGGGAGATGGCTACACCTTC. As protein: CASSWGQGDGYTF.

CDR3 bases: TGTGCCAGCAGCTTTGATGCAGGTCCCTTTAACTATGGCTACACCTTC. Translation: CASSFDAGPFNYGYTF. The rearrangement joins TRBV11-2 to TRBJ1-2; no clear D gene. The V end lost 3 bases, the J end lost 1 base, and 15 bases lay between the germline ends. The CDR3 extends over 16 amino acids. Germline CDR1 reads SGHAT; CDR2 reads FQNNGV.

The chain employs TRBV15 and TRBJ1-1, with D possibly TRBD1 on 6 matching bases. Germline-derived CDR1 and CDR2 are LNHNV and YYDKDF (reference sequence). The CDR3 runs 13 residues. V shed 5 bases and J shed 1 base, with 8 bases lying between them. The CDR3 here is CATSRQENTEAFF. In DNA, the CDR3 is TGTGCCACCAGCCGACAGGAGAACACTGAAGCTTTCTTT.

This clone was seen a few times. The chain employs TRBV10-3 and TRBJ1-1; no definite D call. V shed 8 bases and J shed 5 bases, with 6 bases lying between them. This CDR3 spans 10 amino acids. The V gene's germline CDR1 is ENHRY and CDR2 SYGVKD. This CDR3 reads CAIGETEAFF. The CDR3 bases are TGTGCCATCGGGGAGACTGAAGCTTTCTTT.

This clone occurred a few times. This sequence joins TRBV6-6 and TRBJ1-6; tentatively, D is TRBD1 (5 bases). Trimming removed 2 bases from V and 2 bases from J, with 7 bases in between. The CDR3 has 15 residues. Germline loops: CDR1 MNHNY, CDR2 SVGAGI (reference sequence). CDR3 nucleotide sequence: TGTGCCAGCAGTTACCGACAGCCCTATAATTCACCCCTCCACTTT. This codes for CASSYRQPYNSPLHF.

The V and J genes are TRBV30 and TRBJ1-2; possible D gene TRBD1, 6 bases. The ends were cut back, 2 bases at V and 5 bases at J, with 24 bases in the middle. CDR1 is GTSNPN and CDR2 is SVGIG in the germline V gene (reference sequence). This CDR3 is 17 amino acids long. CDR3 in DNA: TGTGCCTGGAGTTTCCTTACTCGGGACAAAGAGACTTATGGCTACACCTTC. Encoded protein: CAWSFLTRDKETYGYTF.